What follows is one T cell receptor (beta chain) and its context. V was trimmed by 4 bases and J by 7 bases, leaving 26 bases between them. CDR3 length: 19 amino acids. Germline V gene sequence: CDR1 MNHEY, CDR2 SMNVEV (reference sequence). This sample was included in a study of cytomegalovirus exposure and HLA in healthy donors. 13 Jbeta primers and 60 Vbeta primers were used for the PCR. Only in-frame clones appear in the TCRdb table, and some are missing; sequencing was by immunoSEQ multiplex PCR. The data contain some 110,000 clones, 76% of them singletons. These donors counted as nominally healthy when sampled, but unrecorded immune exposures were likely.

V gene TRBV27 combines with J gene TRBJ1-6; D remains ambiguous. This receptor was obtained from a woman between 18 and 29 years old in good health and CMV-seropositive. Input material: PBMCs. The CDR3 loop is CASSSSFLEAYFTNSPLHF. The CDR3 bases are TGTGCCAGCAGTTCCTCATTCCTTGAAGCGTACTTTACCAATTCACCCCTCCACTTT.